A selection of T cell receptor beta chains follows, all from one sample in a study of blood T cell repertoires in COVID-19. The repertoire was sequenced with immunoSEQ multiplex PCR; TCRdb's copy has only in-frame clones and lacks some. The sample has 110,000 or so clones, 88% seen once. The sample taken for sequencing was peripheral blood. Source of these receptors: a human donor in a cohort sampled during active COVID-19. CDR3s include the opening cysteine and the closing phenylalanine or tryptophan. Each record gives: CDR3 protein, CDR3 DNA, CDR3 length, clone size, D gene, J gene, V gene. A D gene is named only where the DNA matches it firmly. Where a row states a size, it is once, few, many or the class of an expanded clone; other rows omit it.

cdr3_aa: CASSESTGVGGYTF
cdr3_nt: TGTGCCAGCAGTGAAAGCACAGGGGTAGGTGGCTACACCTTC
cdr3_length: 14
clone_size: few
d_call: TRBD1
j_call: TRBJ1-2
v_call: TRBV6-1

cdr3_aa: CASTDRATGELFF
cdr3_nt: TGTGCCAGCACGGACAGAGCCACCGGGGAGCTGTTTTTT
cdr3_length: 13
clone_size: .
d_call: .
j_call: TRBJ2-2
v_call: TRBV2

cdr3_aa: CASSFIEMNTEAFF
cdr3_nt: TGCGCCAGCAGCTTTATCGAGATGAACACTGAAGCTTTCTTT
cdr3_length: 14
clone_size: .
d_call: .
j_call: TRBJ1-1
v_call: TRBV5-1

cdr3_aa: CASSPTVSQETQYF
cdr3_nt: TGTGCCAGCAGCCCCACGGTGAGCCAAGAGACCCAGTACTTC
cdr3_length: 14
clone_size: .
d_call: .
j_call: TRBJ2-5
v_call: TRBV7-9

cdr3_aa: CASRGAGAATGELFF
cdr3_nt: TGTGCCAGCAGAGGGGCAGGGGCCGCCACCGGGGAGCTGTTTTTT
cdr3_length: 15
clone_size: .
d_call: .
j_call: TRBJ2-2
v_call: TRBV25-1

cdr3_aa: CASSQLEGENIQYF
cdr3_nt: TGTGCCAGCAGCCAGCTAGAGGGGGAAAACATTCAGTACTTC
cdr3_length: 14
clone_size: .
d_call: .
j_call: TRBJ2-4
v_call: TRBV7-9

cdr3_aa: CASSETQGPYGYTF
cdr3_nt: TGTGCCAGCAGCGAGACACAGGGGCCCTATGGCTACACCTTC
cdr3_length: 14
clone_size: .
d_call: TRBD1
j_call: TRBJ1-2
v_call: TRBV9

cdr3_aa: CASSQDMGLAGGREQFF
cdr3_nt: TGTGCCAGCAGCCAAGACATGGGGCTAGCGGGGGGACGTGAGCAGTTCTTC
cdr3_length: 17
clone_size: .
d_call: TRBD2
j_call: TRBJ2-1
v_call: TRBV4-2

cdr3_aa: CASSASGSLSDTQYF
cdr3_nt: TGTGCCAGCAGCGCTAGCGGGAGTTTGTCAGATACGCAGTATTTT
cdr3_length: 15
clone_size: .
d_call: TRBD2
j_call: TRBJ2-3
v_call: TRBV7-9

cdr3_aa: CASSLISGGNTIYF
cdr3_nt: TGTGCCAGCAGCTTAATCAGCGGGGGAAACACCATATATTTT
cdr3_length: 14
clone_size: .
d_call: .
j_call: TRBJ1-3
v_call: TRBV5-8

cdr3_aa: CASGLGQPAHGYTF
cdr3_nt: TGTGCTAGTGGGCTGGGACAGCCTGCCCATGGCTACACCTTC
cdr3_length: 14
clone_size: .
d_call: TRBD1
j_call: TRBJ1-2
v_call: TRBV12-5

cdr3_aa: CAISVQGMNTEAFF
cdr3_nt: TGTGCCATCAGTGTCCAGGGAATGAACACTGAAGCTTTCTTT
cdr3_length: 14
clone_size: .
d_call: .
j_call: TRBJ1-1
v_call: TRBV10-3

cdr3_aa: CASSWTDINEQFF
cdr3_nt: TGTGCCAGCAGTTGGACAGATATCAATGAGCAGTTCTTC
cdr3_length: 13
clone_size: .
d_call: .
j_call: TRBJ2-1
v_call: TRBV6-6

cdr3_aa: CASSLSSGGAKTQYF
cdr3_nt: TGCGCCAGCAGCTTGTCTAGCGGGGGGGCGAAGACCCAGTACTTC
cdr3_length: 15
clone_size: .
d_call: TRBD2
j_call: TRBJ2-5
v_call: TRBV5-1

cdr3_aa: CASSRSGTSYNEQFF
cdr3_nt: TGTGCCAGCAGCCGTAGCGGGACGTCCTACAATGAGCAGTTCTTC
cdr3_length: 15
clone_size: .
d_call: TRBD2
j_call: TRBJ2-1
v_call: TRBV2

cdr3_aa: CASSSQGAREPQHF
cdr3_nt: TGTGCCAGCAGTTCACAGGGGGCGCGTGAGCCCCAGCATTTT
cdr3_length: 14
clone_size: once
d_call: TRBD1
j_call: TRBJ1-5
v_call: TRBV6-2/TRBV6-3

cdr3_aa: CASSPLRGGGDLQETQYF
cdr3_nt: TGTGCCAGCTCACCACTTCGAGGCGGGGGGGACCTACAAGAGACCCAGTACTTC
cdr3_length: 18
clone_size: .
d_call: TRBD2
j_call: TRBJ2-5
v_call: TRBV18

cdr3_aa: CASSLRTPGTLQETQYF
cdr3_nt: TGTGCCAGCAGCTTGCGAACCCCCGGGACACTCCAAGAGACCCAGTACTTC
cdr3_length: 17
clone_size: .
d_call: .
j_call: TRBJ2-5
v_call: TRBV5-5